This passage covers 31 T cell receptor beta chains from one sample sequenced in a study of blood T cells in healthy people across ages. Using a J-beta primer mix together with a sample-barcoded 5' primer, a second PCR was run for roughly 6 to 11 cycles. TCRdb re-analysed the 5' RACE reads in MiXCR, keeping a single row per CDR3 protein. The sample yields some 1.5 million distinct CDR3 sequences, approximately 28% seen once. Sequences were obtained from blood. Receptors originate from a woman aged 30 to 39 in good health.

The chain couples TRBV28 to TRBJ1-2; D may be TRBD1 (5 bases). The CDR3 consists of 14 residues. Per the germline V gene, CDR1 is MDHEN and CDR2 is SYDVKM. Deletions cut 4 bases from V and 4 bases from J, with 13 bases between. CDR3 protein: CASSSGRTSYGYTF. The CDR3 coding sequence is TGTGCCAGCAGTTCGGGCCGGACAAGCTATGGCTACACCTTC.

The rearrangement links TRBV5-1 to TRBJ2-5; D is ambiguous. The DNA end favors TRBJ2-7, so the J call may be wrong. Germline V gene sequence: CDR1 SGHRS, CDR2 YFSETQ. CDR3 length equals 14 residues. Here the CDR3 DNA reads TGCGCCAGCAGCCCAAAGGGCATAACCTACGAGCAGTACTTC. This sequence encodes CASSPKGITYEQYF.

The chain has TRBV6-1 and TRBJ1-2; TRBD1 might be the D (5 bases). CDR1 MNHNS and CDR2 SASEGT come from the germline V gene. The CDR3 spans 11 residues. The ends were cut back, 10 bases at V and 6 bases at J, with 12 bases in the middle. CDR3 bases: TGTGCCAACCGCGGGGGAGATGGCTACACCTTC. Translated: CANRGGDGYTF.

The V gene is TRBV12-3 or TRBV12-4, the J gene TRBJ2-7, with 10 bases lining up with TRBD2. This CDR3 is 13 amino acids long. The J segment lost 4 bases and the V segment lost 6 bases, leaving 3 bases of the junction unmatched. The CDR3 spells CASSGLAVYEQYF. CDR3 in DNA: TGTGCCAGCAGCGGACTAGCGGTTTACGAGCAGTACTTC.

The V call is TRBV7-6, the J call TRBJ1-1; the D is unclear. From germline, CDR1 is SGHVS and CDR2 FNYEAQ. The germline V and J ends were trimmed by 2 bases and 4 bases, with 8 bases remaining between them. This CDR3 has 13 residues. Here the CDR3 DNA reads TGTGCCAGCAGCTTAACTTGGGGCACTGAAGCTTTCTTT. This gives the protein CASSLTWGTEAFF.

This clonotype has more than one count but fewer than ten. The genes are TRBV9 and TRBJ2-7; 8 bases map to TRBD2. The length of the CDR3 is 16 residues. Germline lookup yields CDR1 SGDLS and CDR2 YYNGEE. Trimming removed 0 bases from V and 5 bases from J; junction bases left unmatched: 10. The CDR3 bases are TGTGCCAGCAGCGTAGCGGGAGGGGAGTTTAGTAACGAGCAGTACTTC. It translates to CASSVAGGEFSNEQYF.

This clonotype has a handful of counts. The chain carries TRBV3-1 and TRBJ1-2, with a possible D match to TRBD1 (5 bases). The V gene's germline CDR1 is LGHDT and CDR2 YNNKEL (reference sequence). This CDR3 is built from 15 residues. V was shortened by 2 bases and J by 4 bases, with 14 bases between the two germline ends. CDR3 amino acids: CASSQPLGTVYGYTF. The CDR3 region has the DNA TGTGCCAGCAGCCAACCACTGGGGACGGTCTATGGCTACACCTTC. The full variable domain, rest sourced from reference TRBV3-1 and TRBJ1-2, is DTAVSQTPKYLVTQMGNDKSIKCEQNLGHDTMYWYKQDSKKFLKIMFSYNNKELIINETVPNRFSPKSPDKAHLNLHINSLELGDSAVYFCASSQPLGTVYGYTFGSGTRLTVV.

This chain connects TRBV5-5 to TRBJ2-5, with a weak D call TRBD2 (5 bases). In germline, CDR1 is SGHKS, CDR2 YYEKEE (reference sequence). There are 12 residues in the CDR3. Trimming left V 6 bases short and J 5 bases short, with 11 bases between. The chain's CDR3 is CASTRRAETQYF. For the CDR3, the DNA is TGTGCCAGCACGAGGCGGGCGGAGACCCAGTACTTC.

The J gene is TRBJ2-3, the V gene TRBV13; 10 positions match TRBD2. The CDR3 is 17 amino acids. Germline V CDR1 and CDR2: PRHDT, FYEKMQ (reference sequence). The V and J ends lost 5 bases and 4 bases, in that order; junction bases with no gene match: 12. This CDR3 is CASSGRSGGAIPDTQYF. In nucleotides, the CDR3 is TGTGCCAGCAGCGGACGGAGCGGGGGGGCCATCCCAGATACGCAGTATTTT.

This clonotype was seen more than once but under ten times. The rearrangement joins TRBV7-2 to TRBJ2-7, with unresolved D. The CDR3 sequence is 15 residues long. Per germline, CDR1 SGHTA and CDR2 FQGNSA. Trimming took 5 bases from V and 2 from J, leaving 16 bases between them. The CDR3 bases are TGTGCCAGCAGCCAACGGCAGGAAATAACCTACGAGCAGTACTTC. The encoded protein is CASSQRQEITYEQYF.

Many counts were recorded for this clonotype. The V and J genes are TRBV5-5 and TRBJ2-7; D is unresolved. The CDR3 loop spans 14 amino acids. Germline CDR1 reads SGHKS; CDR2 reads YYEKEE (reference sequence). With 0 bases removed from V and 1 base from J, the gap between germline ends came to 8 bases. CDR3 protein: CASSLDINSYEQYF. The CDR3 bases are TGTGCCAGCAGCTTGGACATAAATTCCTACGAGCAGTACTTC. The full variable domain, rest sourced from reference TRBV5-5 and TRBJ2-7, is DAGVTQSPTHLIKTRGQQVTLRCSPISGHKSVSWYQQVLGQGPQFIFQYYEKEERGRGNFPDRFSARQFPNYSSELNVNALLLGDSALYLCASSLDINSYEQYFGPGTRLTVT.

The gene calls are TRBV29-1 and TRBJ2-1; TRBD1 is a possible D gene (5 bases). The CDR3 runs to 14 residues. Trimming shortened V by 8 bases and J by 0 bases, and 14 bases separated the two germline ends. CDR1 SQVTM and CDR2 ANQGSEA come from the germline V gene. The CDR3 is CSLRLGPSYNEQFF. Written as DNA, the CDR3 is TGCAGCTTGAGGTTGGGGCCCTCCTACAATGAGCAGTTCTTC.

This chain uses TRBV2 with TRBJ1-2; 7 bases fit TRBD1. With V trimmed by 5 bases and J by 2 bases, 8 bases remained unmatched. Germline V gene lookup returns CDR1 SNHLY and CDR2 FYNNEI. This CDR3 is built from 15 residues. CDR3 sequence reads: CASSPEAGGNYGYTF. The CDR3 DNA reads TGTGCCAGCAGTCCGGAAGCAGGGGGGAACTATGGCTACACCTTC.

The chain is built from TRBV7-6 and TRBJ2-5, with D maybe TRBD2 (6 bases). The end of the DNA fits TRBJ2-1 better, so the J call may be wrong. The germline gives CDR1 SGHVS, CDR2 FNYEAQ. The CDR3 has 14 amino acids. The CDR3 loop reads CASSPSGRKETQFF. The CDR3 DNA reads TGTGCCAGCAGCCCATCAGGGAGGAAAGAGACCCAGTTCTTC.

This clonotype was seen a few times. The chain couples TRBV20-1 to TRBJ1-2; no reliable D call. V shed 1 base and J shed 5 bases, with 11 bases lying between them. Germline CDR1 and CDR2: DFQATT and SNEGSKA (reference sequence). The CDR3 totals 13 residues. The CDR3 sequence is CSARAQAEYGYTF. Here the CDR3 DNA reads TGCAGTGCTAGAGCTCAGGCGGAGTATGGCTACACCTTC.

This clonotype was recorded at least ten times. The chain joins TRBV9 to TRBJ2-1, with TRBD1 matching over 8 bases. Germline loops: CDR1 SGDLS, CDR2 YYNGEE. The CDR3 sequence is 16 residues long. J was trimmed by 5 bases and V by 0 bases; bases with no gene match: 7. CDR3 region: CASSVVGDRRNNEQFF. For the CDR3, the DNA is TGTGCCAGCAGCGTAGTAGGGGACAGGAGAAACAATGAGCAGTTCTTC.

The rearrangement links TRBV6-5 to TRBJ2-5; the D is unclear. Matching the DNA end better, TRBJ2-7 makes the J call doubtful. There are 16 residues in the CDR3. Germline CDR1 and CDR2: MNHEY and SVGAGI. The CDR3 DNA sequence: TGTGCCAGCAGTTACTCTTCTTTGGGTTACCGCTACGAGCAGTACTTC. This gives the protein CASSYSSLGYRYEQYF.

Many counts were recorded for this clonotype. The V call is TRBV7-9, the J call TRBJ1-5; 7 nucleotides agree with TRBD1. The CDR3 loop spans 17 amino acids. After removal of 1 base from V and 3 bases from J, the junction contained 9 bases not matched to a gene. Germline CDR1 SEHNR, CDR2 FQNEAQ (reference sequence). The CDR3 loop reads CASSLGFGQEVNQPQHF. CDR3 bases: TGTGCCAGCAGCTTAGGGTTTGGACAGGAAGTCAATCAGCCCCAGCATTTT.

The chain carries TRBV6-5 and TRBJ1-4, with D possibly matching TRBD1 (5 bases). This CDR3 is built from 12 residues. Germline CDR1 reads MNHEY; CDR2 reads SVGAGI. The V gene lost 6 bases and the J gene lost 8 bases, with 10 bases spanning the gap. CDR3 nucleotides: TGTGCCAGCAGAGGACACTTAGAAAAACTGTTTTTT. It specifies CASRGHLEKLFF.

In DNA, the CDR3 is TGTGCCAGCAGCCCTAGGGACATCGGATGGGGCACTGAAGCTTTCTTT. Its protein product is CASSPRDIGWGTEAFF. The chain employs TRBV27 and TRBJ1-1; TRBD1 is a possible D gene (6 bases). Between the trimmed V and J ends, which lost 6 bases and 4 bases, there was a span of 21 bases. CDR1 and CDR2 from the germline V gene are MNHEY and SMNVEV (reference sequence). The CDR3 length is 16 residues.

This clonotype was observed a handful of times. The CDR3 DNA reads as TGCGCCAGCAGCCCGGACTCTCTGGATACGCAGTATTTT. The encoded protein is CASSPDSLDTQYF. The chain carries TRBV5-1 and TRBJ2-3; possibly TRBD2 for D (5 bases). Germline loops: CDR1 SGHRS, CDR2 YFSETQ. Trimming took off 4 bases at V and 6 bases at J, with 12 bases between the two ends. This CDR3 comprises 13 residues.

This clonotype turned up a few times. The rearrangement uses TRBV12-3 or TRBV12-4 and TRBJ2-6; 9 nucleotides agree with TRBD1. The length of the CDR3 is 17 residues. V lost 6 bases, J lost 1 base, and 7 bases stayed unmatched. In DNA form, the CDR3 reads TGTGCCAGCAGCTTTAGGACAGGGGCATCTGGGGCCAACGTCCTGACTTTC. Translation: CASSFRTGASGANVLTF.

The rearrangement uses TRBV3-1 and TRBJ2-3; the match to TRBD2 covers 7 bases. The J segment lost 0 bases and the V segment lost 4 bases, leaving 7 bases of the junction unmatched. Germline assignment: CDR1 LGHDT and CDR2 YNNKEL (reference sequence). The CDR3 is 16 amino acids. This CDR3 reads CASSRRAGKSTDTQYF. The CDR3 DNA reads TGTGCCAGCAGCCGCAGAGCGGGGAAAAGCACAGATACGCAGTATTTT.

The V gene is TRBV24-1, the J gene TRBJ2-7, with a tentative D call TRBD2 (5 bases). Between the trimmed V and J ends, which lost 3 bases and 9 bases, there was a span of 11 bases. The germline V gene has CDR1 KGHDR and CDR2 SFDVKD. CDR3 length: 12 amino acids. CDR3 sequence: CATSDPGFMQYF. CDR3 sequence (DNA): TGTGCCACCAGTGATCCGGGGTTCATGCAGTACTTC.

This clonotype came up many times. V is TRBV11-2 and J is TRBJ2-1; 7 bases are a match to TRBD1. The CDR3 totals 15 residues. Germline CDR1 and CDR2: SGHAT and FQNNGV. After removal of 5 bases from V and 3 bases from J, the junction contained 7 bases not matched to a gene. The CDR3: CASSTDRVVYNEQFF. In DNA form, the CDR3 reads TGTGCCAGCAGCACCGACAGGGTGGTCTACAATGAGCAGTTCTTC.

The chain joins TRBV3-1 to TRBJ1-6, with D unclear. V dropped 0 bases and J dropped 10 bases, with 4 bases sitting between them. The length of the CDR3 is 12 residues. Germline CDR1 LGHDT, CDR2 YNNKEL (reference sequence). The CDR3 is CASSQDKSPLHF. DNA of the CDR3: TGTGCCAGCAGCCAAGACAAATCACCCCTCCACTTT.

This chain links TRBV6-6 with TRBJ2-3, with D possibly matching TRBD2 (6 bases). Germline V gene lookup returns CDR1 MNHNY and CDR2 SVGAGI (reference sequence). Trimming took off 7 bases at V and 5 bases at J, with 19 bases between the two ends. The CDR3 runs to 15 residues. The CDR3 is CASTSVGGRQDTQYF. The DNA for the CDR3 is TGTGCCAGCACGTCCGTCGGGGGAAGACAAGATACGCAGTATTTT.

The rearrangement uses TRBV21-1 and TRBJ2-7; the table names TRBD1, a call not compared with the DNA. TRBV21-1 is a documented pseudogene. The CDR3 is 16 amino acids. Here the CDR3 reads CASSKAGTGRFYEQYF. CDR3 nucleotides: TGTGCCAGCAGCAAAGCGGGCACAGGGCGGTTCTACGAGCAGTACTTC.

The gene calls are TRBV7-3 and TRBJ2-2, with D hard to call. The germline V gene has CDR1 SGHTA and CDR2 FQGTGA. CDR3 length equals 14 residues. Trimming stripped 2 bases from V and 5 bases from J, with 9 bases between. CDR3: CASSLGFATGELFF. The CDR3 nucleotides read TGTGCCAGCAGCTTAGGTTTCGCGACCGGGGAGCTGTTTTTT.

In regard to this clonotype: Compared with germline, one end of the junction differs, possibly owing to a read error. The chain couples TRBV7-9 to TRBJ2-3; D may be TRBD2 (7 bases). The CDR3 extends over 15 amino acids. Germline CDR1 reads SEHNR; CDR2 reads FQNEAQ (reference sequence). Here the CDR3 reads CACSAPGGRADTQYF. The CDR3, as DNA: TGTGCCTGCAGCGCCCCCGGGGGGCGAGCAGATACGCAGTATTTT.

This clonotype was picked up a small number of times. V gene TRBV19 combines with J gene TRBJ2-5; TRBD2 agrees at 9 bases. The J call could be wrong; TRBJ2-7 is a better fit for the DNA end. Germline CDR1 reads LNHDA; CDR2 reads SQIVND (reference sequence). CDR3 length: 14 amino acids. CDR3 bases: TGTGCCAGTAGTATTAGCGGGAGAGAGCACGAGCAGTACTTC. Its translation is CASSISGREHEQYF.